The table lists the clone carrying this T cell receptor beta chain with a count of one. The authors sequenced TCR beta from blood CD8+ and CD4+ T cells. Random-hexamer reverse transcription was applied to about 0.45 to 1 ug RNA. Across 54 Vbeta and 13 Jbeta, immunoSEQ multiplex PCR amplified TCR beta CDR3. TCRdb redid the calling of the immunoSEQ multiplex PCR reads with MiXCR, one entry per CDR3 protein. Of about 140,000 distinct CDR3 sequences listed, approximately 95% were seen once; the top ten hold 0.13% to 0.15%. This specimen belongs to a study of CD8 T cells in Susac syndrome. The sample comprised CD4+ T cells from PBMCs. This sequence was found in a human donor with Susac syndrome.

The CDR3 DNA reads TGTGCCAGCAGCGTCGGAGGCGGGAGCTCCTACAATGAGCAGTTCTTC. It specifies CASSVGGGSSYNEQFF. The chain combines TRBV9 with TRBJ2-1, with 7 bases identical to TRBD2. Trimming removed 2 bases from V and 0 bases from J; junction bases left unmatched: 5. CDR3 size: 16 residues. Germline CDR1 and CDR2: SGDLS and YYNGEE.